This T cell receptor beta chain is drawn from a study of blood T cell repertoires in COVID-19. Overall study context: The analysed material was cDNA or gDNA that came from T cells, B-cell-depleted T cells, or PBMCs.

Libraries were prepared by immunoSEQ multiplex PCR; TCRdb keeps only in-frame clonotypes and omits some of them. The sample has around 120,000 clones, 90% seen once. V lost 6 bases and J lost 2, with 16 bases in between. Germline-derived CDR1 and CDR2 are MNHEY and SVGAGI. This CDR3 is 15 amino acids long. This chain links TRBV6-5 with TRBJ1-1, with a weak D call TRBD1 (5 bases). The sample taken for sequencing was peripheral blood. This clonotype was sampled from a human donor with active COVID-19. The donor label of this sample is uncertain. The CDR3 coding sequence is TGTGCCAGCAGCCTCATTCAGGGCGGAAACACTGAAGCTTTCTTT. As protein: CASSLIQGGNTEAFF.